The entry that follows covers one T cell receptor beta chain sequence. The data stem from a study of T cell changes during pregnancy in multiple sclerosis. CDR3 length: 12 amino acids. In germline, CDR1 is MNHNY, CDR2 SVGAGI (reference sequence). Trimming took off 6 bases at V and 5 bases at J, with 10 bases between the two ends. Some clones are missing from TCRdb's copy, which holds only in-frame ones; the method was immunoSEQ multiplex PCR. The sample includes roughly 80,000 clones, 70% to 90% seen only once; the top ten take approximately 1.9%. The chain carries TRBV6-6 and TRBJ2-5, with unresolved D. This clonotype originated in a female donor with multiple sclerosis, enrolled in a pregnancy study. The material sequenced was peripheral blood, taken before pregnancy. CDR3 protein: CASSSLTETQYF. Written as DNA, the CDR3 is TGTGCCAGCAGCTCGCTAACGGAGACCCAGTACTTC.